The 15 T cell receptor beta chains given below trace back to one sample, sequenced in a study of blood T cell repertoires in COVID-19. The protocol was immunoSEQ multiplex PCR, while the TCRdb copy is restricted to in-frame clones and leaves out a portion. This sample has approximately 230,000 clones, with under 90% found just once. The sample taken for sequencing was PBMCs or T cells enriched from blood (not recorded which). The receptors were gathered from a man between 18 and 29 years old who had recovered from COVID-19.

V usage is TRBV24-1 and J usage is TRBJ2-3; maybe TRBD1 (5 bases). V gave up 3 bases and J gave up 0 bases, with 12 bases separating them. The V gene's germline CDR1 is KGHDR and CDR2 SFDVKD. This CDR3 spans 16 amino acids. The CDR3 DNA reads TGTGCCACCAGTGATGGGGCGGAGTCTAGCACAGATACGCAGTATTTT. The encoded protein is CATSDGAESSTDTQYF.

The CDR3 loop reads CASSEAHLGSNQPQHF. DNA for the CDR3: TGTGCCAGCAGTGAGGCCCACCTAGGCAGCAATCAGCCCCAGCATTTT. This sequence joins TRBV2 and TRBJ1-5; D is unclear. Trimming shortened V by 3 bases and J by 1 base, and 13 bases separated the two germline ends. This CDR3 comprises 16 residues. The germline V gene encodes CDR1 SNHLY and CDR2 FYNNEI.

There are a few counts of this clone. The same CDR3 can be traced to other DNA sequences in this sample. DNA for the CDR3: TGTGCCAGCAGCTTAGGGACAGGGAGTGAAAAACTGTTTTTT. Translating it yields CASSLGTGSEKLFF. The J gene is TRBJ1-4, the V gene TRBV7-2, with 8 bases identical to TRBD1. The CDR3 has 14 amino acids. Germline CDR1 reads SGHTA; CDR2 reads FQGNSA. Losses at the gene ends were 1 base for V and 7 bases for J; bases not matched to a gene: 2.

V usage is TRBV6-2 or TRBV6-3 and J usage is TRBJ2-2; D may be TRBD1 (6 bases). Per the germline V gene, CDR1 is MNHEY and CDR2 is SVGEGT. The V gene lost 5 bases and the J gene lost 2 bases, with 9 bases spanning the gap. This CDR3 region has 14 residues. CDR3 DNA sequence: TGTGCCAGCAGTAGGACAGAAAACACCGGGGAGCTGTTTTTT. Translating it yields CASSRTENTGELFF.

The rearrangement uses TRBV27 and TRBJ1-1; tentative D call: TRBD1 (5 bases). This CDR3 is built from 13 residues. CDR1 and CDR2 from the germline V gene are MNHEY and SMNVEV (reference sequence). The V and J ends lost 2 bases and 3 bases respectively, with 7 bases between them. The CDR3 loop reads CASSLAGDTEAFF. Here the CDR3 DNA reads TGTGCCAGCAGTTTAGCGGGGGACACTGAAGCTTTCTTT.

The chain carries TRBV3-1 (or the pseudogene TRBV3-2) and TRBJ1-4, with 7 bases fitting TRBD1. The CDR3 covers 14 residues. V lost 0 bases to trimming and J lost 6 bases; unmatched junction nucleotides: 1. The germline V gene encodes CDR1 LGHDT and CDR2 YNNKEL (reference sequence). The CDR3 DNA reads TGTGCCAGCAGCCAAGACGACAGGGATGAAAAACTGTTTTTT. Translated: CASSQDDRDEKLFF.

The V gene is TRBV5-1, the J gene TRBJ2-5, with 12 positions matching TRBD1. V shed 2 bases and J 5 bases; nucleotides not matched to a gene: 7. The germline V gene has CDR1 SGHRS and CDR2 YFSETQ. The CDR3 totals 16 residues. This CDR3 reads CASSLAPGTGGETQYF. CDR3 nucleotide sequence: TGCGCCAGCAGCTTAGCCCCCGGGACAGGGGGCGAGACCCAGTACTTC. The full variable domain, with the rest looked up from reference TRBV5-1 and TRBJ2-5, is KAGVTQTPRYLIKTRGQQVTLSCSPISGHRSVSWYQQTPGQGLQFLFEYFSETQRNKGNFPGRFSGRQFSNSRSEMNVSTLELGDSALYLCASSLAPGTGGETQYFGPGTRLLVL.

This chain joins TRBV19 and TRBJ1-2; 8 bases map to TRBD1. Trimming removed 1 base from V and 3 bases from J; junction bases left unmatched: 7. CDR3 size: 16 residues. Germline V gene data show CDR1 as LNHDA and CDR2 as SQIVND (reference sequence). The CDR3 DNA follows: TGTGCCAGTAGTATAGCGGCCGGGACAGGATACTATGGCTACACCTTC. As protein: CASSIAAGTGYYGYTF.

This chain connects TRBV7-8 to TRBJ1-2; the D gene is possibly TRBD1 (5 bases). CDR3 size: 15 residues. CDR1 is SGHVS and CDR2 is FQNEAQ in the germline V gene. V was clipped by 0 bases and J by 1 base, with 9 bases between them. As DNA, the CDR3 is TGTGCCAGCAGCTTAGCGAGGGGACTTAACTATGGCTACACCTTC. Protein product: CASSLARGLNYGYTF.

This clone was recorded only once. The V call is TRBV27, the J call TRBJ2-7; 12 bases are a match to TRBD1. Germline loops: CDR1 MNHEY, CDR2 SMNVEV (reference sequence). The V and J ends lost 5 bases and 5 bases, in that order; junction bases with no gene match: 7. The CDR3 spans 15 residues. The DNA of the CDR3 is TGTGCCAGCAGTCCAACCGGGACAGGGGGCGACGAGCAGTACTTC. Translation gives CASSPTGTGGDEQYF.

The rearrangement uses TRBV28 and TRBJ1-1; possible D gene TRBD1, 5 bases. V lost 2 bases and J 5 bases, leaving 12 bases between the germline ends. This CDR3 spans 14 amino acids. Germline V gives CDR1 MDHEN, CDR2 SYDVKM. Here the CDR3 DNA reads TGTGCCAGCAGTTTAGCAGGGTTGAGGACTGAAGCTTTCTTT. The encoded protein is CASSLAGLRTEAFF.

The genes are TRBV7-2 and TRBJ2-7; unclear D gene. The CDR3 is 14 amino acids. The germline gives CDR1 SGHTA, CDR2 FQGNSA. V was clipped by 0 bases and J by 4 bases, with 10 bases between them. The CDR3 loop is CASSLAVGAYEQYF. CDR3 coding DNA: TGTGCCAGCAGCTTAGCGGTTGGAGCGTACGAGCAGTACTTC.

The chain carries TRBV12-3 or TRBV12-4 and TRBJ1-1; D not resolved. The CDR3 contains 12 residues. The V end was cut by 1 base, the J end by 10 bases, with 10 bases between. The CDR3 DNA is TGTGCCAGCAGTTTAGTAGAAAGTGCAGCTTTCTTT. It is translated as CASSLVESAAFF.

The V gene is TRBV6-5, the J gene TRBJ2-5, with 14 nucleotides matching TRBD2. V lost 4 bases and J lost 5; bases outside the gene matches: 6. The germline V gene encodes CDR1 MNHEY and CDR2 SVGAGI. The CDR3 loop spans 16 amino acids. The CDR3 sequence: CASSSGTSGSRETQYF. DNA of the CDR3: TGTGCCAGCAGTTCCGGGACTAGCGGGAGTAGGGAGACCCAGTACTTC.

The chain uses TRBV5-1 and TRBJ2-1; perhaps TRBD2 as D (6 bases). This CDR3 comprises 15 residues. V shed 3 bases and J shed 7 bases, with 17 bases lying between them. Germline lookup yields CDR1 SGHRS and CDR2 YFSETQ. CDR3 region: CASSSERAVLNEQFF. The CDR3 DNA reads TGCGCCAGCAGCTCCGAGCGGGCCGTCCTGAATGAGCAGTTCTTC.